This T cell receptor (beta chain) was captured by sequencing in a study of blood T cell repertoires in COVID-19. Whole-study context: Both acute and convalescent COVID-19 samples were obtained from the United States, Italy and Spain. T cells, B-cell-depleted T cells, or PBMCs provided the cDNA or gDNA that served as material.

Profiling relied on immunoSEQ multiplex PCR, and the TCRdb table lists in-frame clones only, not all of them. This table holds 130,000 to 150,000 clones, 70% to 90% found once. Enrolled through a virtual design, the participants were between roughly 18 and 89 years of age and came from about two dozen US areas. V was clipped by 0 bases and J by 4 bases; unmatched bases: 11. The V gene's germline CDR1 is LGHNA and CDR2 YSLEER. This CDR3 has 19 residues. The chain combines TRBV4-3 with TRBJ2-3, with TRBD2 matching 12 bases. Source material: PBMCs or T cells enriched from blood (not recorded which). This clonotype originated in a woman in her 30s with acute COVID-19. The CDR3 reads CASSQEGPSGRAVADTQYF. The CDR3 DNA follows: TGCGCCAGCAGCCAAGAAGGCCCTAGCGGGAGGGCGGTAGCAGATACGCAGTATTTT.